The clone carrying this TCR beta chain was detected once. Its cognate antigen is unknown. Profiling relied on immunoSEQ multiplex PCR, and the TCRdb table lists in-frame clones only, not all of them. The sample records 85,000 to 95,000 clones, 89% being singletons. CDR1 SGHNT and CDR2 YYREEE come from the germline V gene (reference sequence). V dropped 4 bases and J dropped 1 base, with 9 bases sitting between them. The CDR3 has 13 residues. These data come from a study of OX40 agonist ivuxolimab in advanced cancers. Study in general: Dose-escalation cases comprised hepatocellular carcinoma, melanoma, renal cell or head and neck cancer. Mean age 60 years, range about 23 to 80; around 80% male.

Study outcomes and limitations: Within 6 weeks, CD4+ and CD8+ blood T cells expanded clonally at 0.1 to 3.0 mg/kg.

The J gene is TRBJ2-7, the V gene TRBV5-4; D not certain. This sample comprised CD4+ or CD8+ T cells sorted from blood, obtained in a trial of the OX40 agonist ivuxolimab. This receptor was taken from an adult with an advanced solid tumor such as melanoma, head and neck, liver or kidney cancer. The DNA of the CDR3 is TGTGCCAGCAGCCCCTGGCAGTCCTACGAGCAGTACTTC. Translation: CASSPWQSYEQYF.